The present T cell receptor beta chain was sequenced within a study of patients and donors after allogeneic stem cell transplantation (dated by TCRdb to about 2020). Libraries were built with RT-PCR. The instrument was a NextSeq 550. The public reads were reanalyzed by TCRdb: fastp trimming at Q25, MiXCR alignment, in-frame beta chains only. Entries are consolidated by CDR3 protein sequence, retaining the most common genes and DNA. The sample data list some 230,000 distinct CDR3 sequences, and roughly an eighth of these were observed just once. The top ten clonotypes cover roughly 10% of the sample. V has 3 bases trimmed and J has 7 bases trimmed; junction bases matching no gene number 8. Looking up the germline V gene yields CDR1 SGHRS and CDR2 YFSETQ. The CDR3, from cysteine to phenylalanine, totals 15 residues. Kept here is only the CDR3 DNA, which spans 45 bases and is read in frame from base 1.

In this sample, this clonotype turned up many times. There is no known antigen for this receptor. Base-call qualities are not available, and no considerably larger clone is one nucleotide away. The material sequenced was blood, either unsorted or a sorted T cell fraction (not recorded which). This receptor was identified in a human donor who was either an allogeneic HSCT recipient or a stem cell or donor lymphocyte infusion donor (not recorded which). It is not recorded whose cells these are; they may come from a transplant donor. The rearrangement combines TRBV5-1 with TRBJ2-2; 8 bases in the junction line up with TRBD1. In nucleotides, the sequence is TGCGCCAGCAGCTGGGACAGGCCAACCGACGGGGAGCTGTTTTTT. This is translated as CASSWDRPTDGELFF. Beyond the CDR3, the reference TRBV5-1 and TRBJ2-2 genes provide the residues; the full variable domain reads: KAGVTQTPRYLIKTRGQQVTLSCSPISGHRSVSWYQQTPGQGLQFLFEYFSETQRNKGNFPGRFSGRQFSNSRSEMNVSTLELGDSALYLCASSWDRPTDGELFFGEGSRLTVL.